One and the same sample provided the 24 T cell receptor beta chains below, sequenced in a study of OX40 agonist ivuxolimab in advanced cancers. TCRdb keeps only in-frame clones here, not all; method: immunoSEQ multiplex PCR. The sample includes tens of thousands of clones, about 82% of them seen just once. The input for sequencing was CD4+ or CD8+ T cells sorted from blood, taken in a trial of the OX40 agonist ivuxolimab. These TCRs come from an adult with an advanced solid tumor such as melanoma, head and neck, liver or kidney cancer.

The count of this clone is one. The chain employs TRBV14 and TRBJ2-3; 7 bases are shared with TRBD1. The CDR3 is 15 residues long. Looked up from germline, CDR1 is SGHDN and CDR2 is FVKESK. Trimming cost V 1 base and J 3 bases; bases outside gene matches: 4. DNA for the CDR3: TGTGCCAGCAGCCAAGTGACAGGGAATACAGATACGCAGTATTTT. Protein sequence: CASSQVTGNTDTQYF.

J is TRBJ1-2 and V is TRBV10-3, with 9 bases that match TRBD1. V lost 9 bases and J lost 7; bases outside the gene matches: 6. The germline CDR1 and CDR2 sequences are ENHRY and SYGVKD. The CDR3 has 12 residues. For the CDR3, the DNA is TGTGCCATTGGGACAGGGAACGGTGGCTACACCTTC. This encodes CAIGTGNGGYTF.

The rearrangement joins TRBV19 to TRBJ1-5; TRBD1 is a possible D gene (5 bases). The CDR3 has 17 amino acids. Trimming stripped 3 bases from V and 2 bases from J, with 17 bases between. The germline gives CDR1 LNHDA, CDR2 SQIVND (reference sequence). The CDR3 spells CASSIDSSLGGNQPQHF. The CDR3 coding sequence is TGTGCCAGTAGTATCGACTCCTCCCTGGGGGGCAATCAGCCCCAGCATTTT.

This clone showed up just once. The rearrangement links TRBV19 to TRBJ2-1; D gene uncertain. The CDR3 contains 13 residues. Germline values: CDR1 LNHDA, CDR2 SQIVND (reference sequence). V shed 8 bases and J shed 4 bases, with 12 bases lying between them. CDR3 nucleotides: TGTGCCAGTCTTGGAACAGTTTACAATGAGCAGTTCTTC. Residues: CASLGTVYNEQFF.

The rearrangement links TRBV28 to TRBJ1-4, with D possibly being TRBD1 (6 bases). Between the trimmed V and J ends, which lost 5 bases and 7 bases, there was a span of 11 bases. CDR3 length: 13 residues. Per germline, CDR1 MDHEN and CDR2 SYDVKM. CDR3 DNA sequence: TGTGCCAGCAGTAAGCAGGGGATTGAAAAACTGTTTTTT. It encodes CASSKQGIEKLFF.

The chain combines TRBV7-2 with TRBJ2-5; no clear D. The germline V gene encodes CDR1 SGHTA and CDR2 FQGNSA. V was clipped by 1 base and J by 4 bases, with 7 bases between them. CDR3 length: 13 residues. CDR3 DNA: TGTGCCAGCAGCTTAGAGGTTGTAGAGACCCAGTACTTC. Its translation: CASSLEVVETQYF.

The J gene is TRBJ2-5, the V gene TRBV27; unclear D gene. The CDR3 sequence is 13 residues long. Trimming removed 3 bases at V and 5 bases at J, with 10 bases between. Looked up from germline, CDR1 is MNHEY and CDR2 is SMNVEV (reference sequence). The CDR3 loop is CASSFKLGETQYF. The CDR3 DNA sequence: TGTGCCAGCAGTTTTAAGTTGGGGGAGACCCAGTACTTC.

This chain joins TRBV6-6 and TRBJ1-2; tentatively, D is TRBD1 (5 bases). This CDR3 is 13 amino acids long. Germline CDR1 MNHNY, CDR2 SVGAGI (reference sequence). The V end lost 2 bases, the J end lost 3 bases, and 7 bases lay between the germline ends. CDR3 nucleotide sequence: TGTGCCAGCAGTTACCAGGGTGACTATGGCTACACCTTC. It codes for CASSYQGDYGYTF.

The V call is TRBV19, the J call TRBJ1-1, with a possible D match to TRBD1 (6 bases). Per germline, CDR1 LNHDA and CDR2 SQIVND (reference sequence). The CDR3 consists of 14 residues. V lost 5 bases and J lost 4, with 14 bases in between. The CDR3 loop is CASSSDRLSTEAFF. The CDR3 DNA sequence: TGTGCCAGTAGTTCCGACAGGCTTAGCACTGAAGCTTTCTTT. The whole variable domain, filled in from reference TRBV19 and TRBJ1-1, reads DGGITQSPKYLFRKEGQNVTLSCEQNLNHDAMYWYRQDPGQGLRLIYYSQIVNDFQKGDIAEGYSVSREKKESFPLTVTSAQKNPTAFYLCASSSDRLSTEAFFGQGTRLTVV.

The rearrangement links TRBV19 to TRBJ1-5, with 7 bases aligning to TRBD1. The CDR3 extends over 14 amino acids. CDR1 is LNHDA and CDR2 is SQIVND in the germline V gene (reference sequence). The junction had 5 bases not matched to a gene; V was cut back by 7 bases and J by 2 bases. The CDR3 sequence is CASTTGEGNQPQHF. CDR3 DNA: TGTGCCAGTACAACAGGGGAGGGCAATCAGCCCCAGCATTTT.

V and J are TRBV19 and TRBJ1-2, with 7 bases fitting TRBD1. Germline CDR1 LNHDA, CDR2 SQIVND (reference sequence). With V trimmed by 3 bases and J by 7 bases, 11 bases remained unmatched. This CDR3 is built from 15 residues. The CDR3 sequence is CASSMGTVVGFGYTF. The DNA of the CDR3 is TGTGCCAGTAGTATGGGGACAGTGGTCGGATTTGGCTACACCTTC.

V is TRBV27 and J is TRBJ2-3; 7 nucleotides agree with TRBD2. The CDR3 runs to 15 residues. V trimming: 3 bases; J trimming: 5 bases; junction bases outside the gene matches: 8. The germline gives CDR1 MNHEY, CDR2 SMNVEV (reference sequence). CDR3 coding DNA: TGTGCCAGCAGTTTTCTTCGGGGGGATGGAGATACGCAGTATTTT. The encoded protein is CASSFLRGDGDTQYF.

The chain is built from TRBV6-6 and TRBJ2-3; D is unresolved. Trimming shortened V by 8 bases and J by 2 bases, and 2 bases separated the two germline ends. This CDR3 has 10 residues. Germline CDR1 MNHNY, CDR2 SVGAGI (reference sequence). In DNA form, the CDR3 reads TGTGCCAGCGCCACAGATACGCAGTATTTT. Its protein is CASATDTQYF.

The chain couples TRBV5-6 to TRBJ2-5; D is perhaps TRBD1 (5 bases). This CDR3 region has 14 residues. From germline, CDR1 is SGHDT and CDR2 YYEEEE. V dropped 4 bases and J dropped 1 base, with 11 bases sitting between them. The CDR3, as DNA: TGTGCCAGCAGCCCCAGGGTGAGCCAAGAGACCCAGTACTTC. Encoded protein: CASSPRVSQETQYF.

CDR3 bases: TGTGCCTGGAGTGTACTCGGGGGCAGAGAGACCCAGTACTTC. It is translated as CAWSVLGGRETQYF. The chain couples TRBV30 to TRBJ2-5; D may correspond to TRBD1 or TRBD2 (6 bases each). Between the trimmed V and J ends, which lost 0 bases and 4 bases, there was a span of 12 bases. The CDR3 totals 14 residues. CDR1 and CDR2 from the germline V gene are GTSNPN and SVGIG (reference sequence).

The chain uses TRBV7-3 and TRBJ2-7; TRBD1 agrees at 8 bases. The junction had 9 bases not matched to a gene; V was cut back by 2 bases and J by 6 bases. The CDR3 is 15 residues long. Per the germline V gene, CDR1 is SGHTA and CDR2 is FQGTGA. CDR3 in amino acids: CASSLQPDRGGEQYF. The DNA of the CDR3 is TGTGCCAGCAGCTTACAACCTGACAGGGGAGGCGAGCAGTACTTC.

J is TRBJ2-1 and V is TRBV27; D is unresolved. Trimming left V 5 bases short and J 4 bases short, with 15 bases between. Germline V CDR1 and CDR2: MNHEY, SMNVEV (reference sequence). There are 15 residues in the CDR3. The DNA of the CDR3 is TGTGCCAGCAGTAGTTTCCTGAATACTTACAATGAGCAGTTCTTC. Its translation: CASSSFLNTYNEQFF.

The CDR3 reads CASSPGLGTDTQYF. CDR3 in DNA: TGTGCCAGCAGCCCCGGACTAGGCACAGATACGCAGTATTTT. The rearrangement links TRBV5-4 to TRBJ2-3; 7 bases agree with TRBD2. V lost 4 bases and J lost 1; bases outside the gene matches: 3. The CDR3 totals 14 residues. Per germline, CDR1 SGHNT and CDR2 YYREEE (reference sequence).

V usage is TRBV7-3 and J usage is TRBJ2-7, with 8 bases identical to TRBD2. Germline V gene lookup returns CDR1 SGHTA and CDR2 FQGTGA. The CDR3 length is 14 residues. The V segment lost 5 bases and the J segment 5 bases; nucleotides outside the gene matches: 8. The CDR3 loop reads CASSPGLARDEQYF. The CDR3 DNA reads as TGTGCCAGCAGCCCTGGACTAGCACGCGACGAGCAGTACTTC.

The chain is built from TRBV28 and TRBJ1-1; D is perhaps TRBD1 (5 bases). Trimming left V 6 bases short and J 6 bases short, with 20 bases between. Germline V gene sequence: CDR1 MDHEN, CDR2 SYDVKM. The CDR3 loop spans 15 amino acids. The CDR3 loop is CASSQWGGGFPEAFF. CDR3 sequence (DNA): TGTGCCAGCAGCCAATGGGGCGGGGGGTTCCCTGAAGCTTTCTTT.

This clone was found a few times. The V gene is TRBV19, the J gene TRBJ2-2; 7 bases line up with TRBD1. The trim removed 8 bases at V and 3 bases at J, leaving 9 bases unmatched. Germline values: CDR1 LNHDA, CDR2 SQIVND (reference sequence). This CDR3 comprises 15 residues. This chain's CDR3 is CASGQGGAYTGELFF. The CDR3 nucleotides are TGTGCCAGTGGTCAAGGGGGCGCCTACACCGGGGAGCTGTTTTTT.

The genes are TRBV9 and TRBJ2-5; no clear D. Trimming shortened V by 7 bases and J by 7 bases, and 14 bases separated the two germline ends. The CDR3 is made up of 12 amino acids. The germline CDR1 and CDR2 sequences are SGDLS and YYNGEE. The CDR3 nucleotides read TGTGCCAGCGAAGGGCCCCTAGGGACCCAGTACTTC. Encoded protein: CASEGPLGTQYF.

The V and J genes are TRBV30 and TRBJ2-7; D may be TRBD1 or TRBD2 (5 bases each). Trimming stripped 5 bases from V and 5 bases from J, with 13 bases between. The CDR3 spans 12 residues. The germline gives CDR1 GTSNPN, CDR2 SVGIG (reference sequence). The CDR3 loop is CAWDSGAHEQYF. For the CDR3, the DNA is TGTGCCTGGGATTCCGGGGCCCACGAGCAGTACTTC.

This chain connects TRBV5-4 to TRBJ2-5, with TRBD2 matching 8 bases. Germline lookup yields CDR1 SGHNT and CDR2 YYREEE (reference sequence). V was clipped by 0 bases and J by 5 bases; unmatched bases: 12. The CDR3 runs 17 residues. CDR3 nucleotide sequence: TGTGCCAGCAGCTTGGCCAGCGGGGGCCTCCCGGCGGAGACCCAGTACTTC. This encodes CASSLASGGLPAETQYF. Based on the CDR3 plus reference TRBV5-4 and TRBJ2-5, the full variable domain is ETGVTQSPTHLIKTRGQQVTLRCSSQSGHNTVSWYQQALGQGPQFIFQYYREEENGRGNFPPRFSGLQFPNYSSELNVNALELDDSALYLCASSLASGGLPAETQYFGPGTRLLVL.